Sequencing of this TCR beta chain was carried out in a study of blood T cell repertoires in COVID-19. About the study: PBMCs, B-cell-depleted T cells, or T cells were the source of the cDNA or gDNA that made up the material.

Original processing notes: The authors estimated nucleated cell counts from reference gene primer amplification. Assay used: immunoSEQ multiplex PCR; TCRdb lists only in-frame clones, some missing. V, J and clone size were drawn from that table, and D and trimming were deduced from the DNA. The profile shows around 300,000 clones, around four fifths of them singletons. V lost 4 bases and J lost 0; bases outside the gene matches: 6. The CDR3 spans 16 residues. Germline V CDR1 and CDR2: SGHVS, FNYEAQ. Sequenced material: peripheral blood. The TCR was taken from a man aged 25 to 40 with active or convalescent COVID-19. This chain uses TRBV7-6 with TRBJ2-3, with 8 bases fitting TRBD2. CDR3 protein: CASSSPSGSSTDTQYF. Here the CDR3 DNA reads TGTGCCAGCAGCTCTCCTAGCGGGTCTAGCACAGATACGCAGTATTTT.